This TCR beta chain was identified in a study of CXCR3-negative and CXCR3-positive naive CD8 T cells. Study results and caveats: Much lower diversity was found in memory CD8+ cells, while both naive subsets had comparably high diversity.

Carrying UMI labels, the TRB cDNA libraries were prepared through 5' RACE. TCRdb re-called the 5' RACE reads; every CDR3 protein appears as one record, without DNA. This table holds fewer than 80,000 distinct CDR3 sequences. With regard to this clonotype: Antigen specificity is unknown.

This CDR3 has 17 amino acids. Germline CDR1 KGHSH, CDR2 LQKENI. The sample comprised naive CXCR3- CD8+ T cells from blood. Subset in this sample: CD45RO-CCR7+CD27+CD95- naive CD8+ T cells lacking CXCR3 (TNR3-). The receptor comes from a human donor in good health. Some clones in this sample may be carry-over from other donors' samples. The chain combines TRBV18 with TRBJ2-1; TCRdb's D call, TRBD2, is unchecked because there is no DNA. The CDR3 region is CASSPNKERWLGNEQFF.